A selection of T cell receptor beta chains follows, all from one sample in a study of T cells after yellow fever vaccination. TCRdb passed the 5' RACE reads through MiXCR, listing each CDR3 protein once. In the table there are roughly 400,000 distinct CDR3 sequences, 15% to 20% of which are singletons. The specimen comprised PBMCs, sampled before the yellow fever booster vaccination. These TCRs come from a man aged 18 to 29 who received the YFV17D yellow fever vaccine. The CDR3 runs from the conserved cysteine through the conserved F or W. A D gene is named only where the DNA matches it firmly. The listing skips clone size in some rows; elsewhere it reads once, few, many or a size class.

size: few; J: TRBJ2-2; D: -; V: TRBV10-3; DNA: TGTGCCGCCAGCAACCCCGGGGAGCTGTTTTTT; CDR3: CAASNPGELFF
size: few; J: TRBJ2-3; D: TRBD2; V: TRBV20-1; DNA: TGCAGTGCTAGAGGGGACAGCGGGGGGGCCGATACGCAGTATTTT; CDR3: CSARGDSGGADTQYF
size: few; J: TRBJ2-3; D: -; V: TRBV5-5; DNA: TGTGCCAGCAGCCTAGGGACACCTAGCACAGATACGCAGTATTTT; CDR3: CASSLGTPSTDTQYF
size: once; J: TRBJ2-3; D: TRBD2; V: TRBV6-4; DNA: TGTGCCAGCTCTATGGAGCGGGGGGGCACAGATACGCAGTATTTT; CDR3: CASSMERGGTDTQYF
size: -; J: TRBJ2-2; D: -; V: TRBV7-2; DNA: TGTGCCAGCAGCTTCGTCGGGGGGCTAACCGGGGAGCTGTTTTTT; CDR3: CASSFVGGLTGELFF
size: -; J: TRBJ2-5; D: -; V: TRBV2; DNA: TGTGCCAGCAAGGGGGGATCGACCCAATTTGAGACCCAGTACTTC; CDR3: CASKGGSTQFETQYF
size: few; J: TRBJ2-2; D: TRBD1; V: TRBV4-1; DNA: TGCGCCAGCAGCCGAAGACAGGGGGCGAACGGGGAGCTGTTTTTT; CDR3: CASSRRQGANGELFF
size: -; J: TRBJ1-4; D: -; V: TRBV7-9; DNA: TGTGCCAGCAGCTTAGATCCAAGGGCCATAAAACTGTTTTTT; CDR3: CASSLDPRAIKLFF
size: -; J: TRBJ1-5; D: -; V: TRBV6-2/TRBV6-3; DNA: TGTGCCAGCAGTTACAGCTACACAGGGAATCAGCCCCAGCATTTT; CDR3: CASSYSYTGNQPQHF
size: few; J: TRBJ1-3; D: -; V: TRBV20-1; DNA: TGCAGTGCTAGAGTAAGGGACAACTCTGGAAACACCATATATTTT; CDR3: CSARVRDNSGNTIYF
size: -; J: TRBJ1-3; D: -; V: TRBV6-5; DNA: TGTGCCAGCAGTTACTCGACGGCATCTGGAAACACCATATATTTT; CDR3: CASSYSTASGNTIYF
size: few; J: TRBJ1-5; D: -; V: TRBV6-1; DNA: TGTGCCAGCAGGCGACCGGGGCATAGCAATCAGCCCCAGCATTTT; CDR3: CASRRPGHSNQPQHF
size: few; J: TRBJ2-5; D: TRBD1; V: TRBV4-3; DNA: TGCGCCAGCAGCCAAGAAAGGACAGGGTTGGGAGAGACCCAGTACTTC; CDR3: CASSQERTGLGETQYF
size: many; J: TRBJ1-1; D: -; V: TRBV5-1; DNA: TGCGCCAGCAGCTTGGTGGGTGGAATGAACACTGAAGCTTTCTTT; CDR3: CASSLVGGMNTEAFF
size: -; J: TRBJ2-7; D: TRBD1; V: TRBV6-5; DNA: TGTGCCAGCAGTTCGACAGGGGGAGACGAGCAGTACTTC; CDR3: CASSSTGGDEQYF
size: -; J: TRBJ1-5; D: -; V: TRBV6-5; DNA: TGTGCCATCACCCTCCGGACCGCTAGCAATCAGCCCCAGCATTTT; CDR3: CAITLRTASNQPQHF
size: few; J: TRBJ2-3; D: -; V: TRBV7-2; DNA: TGTGCCAGCAGCTGGAAGGGTTACGCAGATACGCAGTATTTT; CDR3: CASSWKGYADTQYF
size: -; J: TRBJ2-3; D: -; V: TRBV24-1; DNA: TGTGCCACCAGTGACAGGGGCTACTCGAATACGCAGTATTTT; CDR3: CATSDRGYSNTQYF
size: few; J: TRBJ2-1; D: TRBD2; V: TRBV7-6; DNA: TGTGCCAGCAGCGTATCTGGGGGGGGAGCCTACAATGAGCAGTTCTTC; CDR3: CASSVSGGGAYNEQFF
size: -; J: TRBJ2-2; D: -; V: TRBV6-6; DNA: TGTGCCAGCAGACGCGACCTCCTCGGGGAGCTGTTTTTT; CDR3: CASRRDLLGELFF
size: -; J: TRBJ1-5; D: TRBD1; V: TRBV7-9; DNA: TGTGCCAGCAGCTGGGGGACAGGGGACAGTCAGCCCCAGCATTTT; CDR3: CASSWGTGDSQPQHF
size: once; J: TRBJ1-1; D: TRBD1; V: TRBV4-3; DNA: TGCGCCAGCAGCCATCGCCCTACGAAGGGACAGCTGAACACTGAAGCTTTCTTT; CDR3: CASSHRPTKGQLNTEAFF
size: -; J: TRBJ1-1; D: TRBD1; V: TRBV5-1; DNA: TGCGCCAGCAGCTTGGTTGGACAGGTTACTGAAGCTTTCTTT; CDR3: CASSLVGQVTEAFF
size: -; J: TRBJ1-1; D: -; V: TRBV6-1; DNA: TGTGCCAGCAGTGATAGGGGGGGGGTAATGAACACTGAAGCTTTCTTT; CDR3: CASSDRGGVMNTEAFF
size: -; J: TRBJ1-5; D: TRBD1; V: TRBV7-7; DNA: TGTGCTAGCATCCCCCGGGACAGGGCCCTACTCGCCAGTAATCAGCCCCAGCATTTT; CDR3: CASIPRDRALLASNQPQHF
size: -; J: TRBJ2-1; D: -; V: TRBV15; DNA: TGTGCCACCAGCATCCGCTCGAGGACCCCGGGGGAGCAGTTCTTC; CDR3: CATSIRSRTPGEQFF
size: -; J: TRBJ2-1; D: TRBD1; V: TRBV6-1; DNA: TGTGCCAGCAGAGGCGGACAGGGTAGCTCCTACAATGAGCAGTTCTTC; CDR3: CASRGGQGSSYNEQFF
size: few; J: TRBJ2-1; D: -; V: TRBV20-1; DNA: TGCAGTGCTAGAGACGCCCATCGACCCAATGAGCAGTTCTTC; CDR3: CSARDAHRPNEQFF
size: -; J: TRBJ1-4; D: -; V: TRBV7-9; DNA: TGTGCCAGCAGCCCCCTAACGGGGTTGGGGCATGAAAAACTGTTTTTT; CDR3: CASSPLTGLGHEKLFF
size: few; J: TRBJ2-1; D: -; V: TRBV7-2; DNA: TGTGCCAGCAGCTTAAAGGTGAGGCAGTTCTTC; CDR3: CASSLKVRQFF
size: few; J: TRBJ2-2; D: -; V: TRBV5-1; DNA: TGCGCCAGCAGCTTCCAGGGACGGGGCACCGGGGAGCTGTTTTTT; CDR3: CASSFQGRGTGELFF
size: few; J: TRBJ2-5; D: -; V: TRBV9; DNA: TGTGCCAGCAGCTCTCCGGGCGGGGTTCAGGAGACCCAGTACTTC; CDR3: CASSSPGGVQETQYF
size: few; J: TRBJ2-2; D: TRBD1; V: TRBV20-1; DNA: TGCAGTGCTAGAGACCGAAGGACAGGGTCCACCGGGGAGCTGTTTTTT; CDR3: CSARDRRTGSTGELFF
size: -; J: TRBJ2-1; D: -; V: TRBV5-1; DNA: TGCGCCAGCAGCTTAATTCGGGGAGGTGAGCAGTTCTTC; CDR3: CASSLIRGGEQFF
size: many; J: TRBJ2-7; D: -; V: TRBV12-3/TRBV12-4; DNA: TGTGCCAGCAGTTTCGGGGCCGCGTACGAGCAGTACTTC; CDR3: CASSFGAAYEQYF
size: -; J: TRBJ1-3; D: -; V: TRBV18; DNA: TGTGCCAGCTCTGCAGAGGCGGGAAACACCATATATTTT; CDR3: CASSAEAGNTIYF
size: -; J: TRBJ2-2; D: TRBD2; V: TRBV5-1; DNA: TGCGCCAGCAGCTCTAGCGGTCCCGGGGAGCTGTTTTTT; CDR3: CASSSSGPGELFF
size: many; J: TRBJ2-3; D: TRBD2; V: TRBV7-8; DNA: TGTGCCAGCAGCTTGATAGTAGCGGGGGGTACTATCACAGATACGCAGTATTTT; CDR3: CASSLIVAGGTITDTQYF
size: once; J: TRBJ2-5; D: TRBD1; V: TRBV12-3/TRBV12-4; DNA: TGTGCCAGCAGCCTACAGGGGCGCTGGGAGACCCAGTACTTC; CDR3: CASSLQGRWETQYF
size: -; J: TRBJ1-1; D: -; V: TRBV5-1; DNA: TGCGCCAGCAGCTTGGTTGGGGACAACACTGAAGCTTTCTTT; CDR3: CASSLVGDNTEAFF
size: -; J: TRBJ1-3; D: -; V: TRBV7-9; DNA: TGTGCCAGCAGCTTACTCCACAGGGACTCTGGAAACACCATATATTTT; CDR3: CASSLLHRDSGNTIYF
size: few; J: TRBJ2-3; D: TRBD2; V: TRBV29-1; DNA: TGCAGCGTTGAAGGACTAGCGGGGGGAACGGGTACGCAGTATTTT; CDR3: CSVEGLAGGTGTQYF
size: few; J: TRBJ2-7; D: TRBD1; V: TRBV27; DNA: TGTGCCAGCAGTTTCGGTACAGGGGTGAGCTACGAGCAGTACTTC; CDR3: CASSFGTGVSYEQYF
size: -; J: TRBJ1-4; D: -; V: TRBV7-9; DNA: TGTGCCAGCAGCTTAGCCCAGGGACGGAATGAAAAACTGTTTTTT; CDR3: CASSLAQGRNEKLFF
size: -; J: TRBJ1-2; D: -; V: TRBV10-3; DNA: TGTGCCATCAAGGGTCAGGGACTGTGGGGCTACACCTTC; CDR3: CAIKGQGLWGYTF